These 13 T cell receptor beta chains came from one sample sequenced in a study of regulatory T cells. Broader study findings: In CD3G-deficient patients, conventional CD4+ T cells were enriched for hydrophobic CDR3 residues at positions 6 and 7.

No antigens are known for them. Primers: 52 TRBV forward and 13 TRBJ reverse. The assay was immunoSEQ multiplex PCR, and TCRdb's table has in-frame clones only and misses some. This sample yields tens of thousands of clones, of which nearly 95% are seen a single time; around 0.94% belongs to the top ten. The sequenced material came from conventional CD4+ T cells sorted from blood. The source is a child aged 2-9 years with CD3G deficiency.

The chain recombines TRBV28 with TRBJ2-1, with 9 bases that match TRBD1. Per the germline V gene, CDR1 is MDHEN and CDR2 is SYDVKM. The ends lost 4 bases at V and 15 bases at J; junction bases unmatched: 10. The CDR3 sequence is 13 residues long. CDR3 DNA sequence: TGTGCCAGCAGTTCCGGGACAGGGAATAGGCTGTTCTTC. Protein product: CASSSGTGNRLFF.

V gene TRBV28 combines with J gene TRBJ1-2; D unclear. CDR1 is MDHEN, CDR2 SYDVKM, per germline. V was cut by 8 bases and J by 4 bases, with 14 bases left in between. The CDR3 totals 13 residues. The chain's CDR3 is CASSALKAYGYTF. DNA for the CDR3: TGTGCCAGCTCAGCCCTAAAAGCCTATGGCTACACCTTC.

J is TRBJ2-7 and V is TRBV28, with 15 bases aligning to TRBD2. The CDR3 loop spans 16 amino acids. J was trimmed by 6 bases and V by 4 bases; bases with no gene match: 7. CDR1 and CDR2 from the germline V gene are MDHEN and SYDVKM. The CDR3 reads CASSSGTSGRFREQYF. For the CDR3, the DNA is TGTGCCAGCAGTTCGGGGACTAGCGGGAGGTTCCGCGAGCAGTACTTC.

The rearrangement links TRBV7-9 to TRBJ2-5; TRBD2 agrees at 9 bases. Germline values: CDR1 SEHNR, CDR2 FQNEAQ (reference sequence). V gave up 3 bases and J gave up 4 bases; unmatched junction bases: 3. CDR3 length equals 14 residues. The CDR3 coding sequence is TGTGCCAGCAGCTTCGGTAGCGGGGGAGAGACCCAGTACTTC. Translating it yields CASSFGSGGETQYF.

The chain employs TRBV6-1 and TRBJ1-4; D call uncertain. The CDR3 sequence is 13 residues long. Trimming removed 7 bases at V and 7 bases at J, with 13 bases between. Germline-derived CDR1 and CDR2 are MNHNS and SASEGT. CDR3 protein: CASKLQRSEKLFF. The CDR3 region has the DNA TGTGCCAGCAAACTTCAACGGAGTGAAAAACTGTTTTTT.

The V call is TRBV10-3, the J call TRBJ2-3, with D possibly being TRBD2 (5 bases). Looked up from germline, CDR1 is ENHRY and CDR2 is SYGVKD. Trimming took 4 bases from V and 0 from J, leaving 17 bases between them. This CDR3 spans 17 amino acids. The CDR3 coding sequence is TGTGCCATCAGTGCTACCGGGATTTCCTCTAGCACAGATACGCAGTATTTT. Translating it yields CAISATGISSSTDTQYF.

The chain couples TRBV28 to TRBJ1-4, with 7 bases fitting TRBD1. This CDR3 is built from 15 residues. Germline assignment: CDR1 MDHEN and CDR2 SYDVKM. J gave up 3 bases and V 6 bases, and 7 bases lay outside the gene matches. In DNA, the CDR3 is TGTGCCAGCAGCGAGCAGGACAGGCCTAATGAAAAACTGTTTTTT. Its translation: CASSEQDRPNEKLFF.

This sequence joins TRBV28 and TRBJ2-3; D is perhaps TRBD1 or TRBD2 (5 bases each). V lost 5 bases and J 6 bases, leaving 18 bases between the germline ends. CDR1 is MDHEN and CDR2 is SYDVKM in the germline V gene. The length of the CDR3 is 15 residues. The CDR3 DNA reads TGTGCCAGCAGTCGTGGGGGACGACTCCAGGATACGCAGTATTTT. It is translated as CASSRGGRLQDTQYF.

The chain recombines TRBV5-1 with TRBJ2-7, with TRBD2 matching over 7 bases. CDR3 length: 14 amino acids. The junction had 9 bases not matched to a gene; V was cut back by 7 bases and J by 2 bases. Looked up from germline, CDR1 is SGHRS and CDR2 is YFSETQ. The CDR3 region is CASSSGDGTYEQYF. In nucleotides, the CDR3 is TGCGCCAGCTCAAGCGGGGACGGAACCTACGAGCAGTACTTC.

This chain joins TRBV6-1 and TRBJ1-1; D is perhaps TRBD1 (5 bases). This CDR3 region has 11 residues. From germline, CDR1 is MNHNS and CDR2 SASEGT. The germline V and J ends were trimmed by 6 bases and 11 bases, with 13 bases remaining between them. In nucleotides, the CDR3 is TGTGCCAGCAGGTGGACAACTAGGGCTTTCTTT. Translated: CASRWTTRAFF.

This chain links TRBV7-9 with TRBJ1-4; D is perhaps TRBD1 (5 bases). The CDR3 covers 11 residues. V lost 5 bases to trimming and J lost 11 bases, with 9 bases between them. Germline values: CDR1 SEHNR, CDR2 FQNEAQ (reference sequence). Written as DNA, the CDR3 is TGTGCCAGCAGCAATGGGGGGAAACTGTTTTTT. This gives the protein CASSNGGKLFF.

In its sample, this clone is medium-sized. This sequence joins TRBV7-8 and TRBJ2-1, with a weak D call TRBD2 (5 bases). Germline loops: CDR1 SGHVS, CDR2 FQNEAQ. Trimming took 5 bases from V and 6 from J, leaving 11 bases between them. The length of the CDR3 is 13 residues. CDR3 nucleotides: TGTGCCAGCAGCCTATCCCGGGGCAATGAGCAGTTCTTC. Translation gives CASSLSRGNEQFF.

The V call is TRBV28, the J call TRBJ1-3, with 11 bases identical to TRBD1. Germline V gene data show CDR1 as MDHEN and CDR2 as SYDVKM. The CDR3 contains 16 residues. The V segment lost 5 bases and the J segment 1 base; nucleotides outside the gene matches: 4. The CDR3 spells CASSAGTGGSGNTIYF. The CDR3 bases are TGTGCCAGCAGTGCCGGGACAGGGGGGTCTGGAAACACCATATATTTT.